The 9 T cell receptor beta chains reported below all come from one sample, sequenced in a study of PD-1 blockade in classical Hodgkin lymphoma. Profiling relied on immunoSEQ multiplex PCR, and the TCRdb table lists in-frame clones only, not all of them. Of around 30,000 clones detected, around 89% appear once; the ten largest clones hold 0.22%. Regarding time point: newly diagnosed, previously untreated cHL patient sample. Purification of CD4+ T cells from thawed PBMCs was performed via magnetic negative selection. Sample: CD4+ T cells from blood. Every receptor here comes from a human donor with classical Hodgkin lymphoma.

The chain couples TRBV4-3 to TRBJ1-5; no definite D call. Germline CDR1 reads LGHNA; CDR2 reads YSLEER. The V gene lost 0 bases and the J gene lost 3 bases, with 12 bases spanning the gap. CDR3 size: 16 residues. The CDR3: CASSQDPYGPNQPQHF. The CDR3 DNA follows: TGCGCCAGCAGCCAAGATCCCTACGGACCCAATCAGCCCCAGCATTTT.

V is TRBV28 and J is TRBJ1-3; TRBD1 is a possible D gene (6 bases). The germline V and J ends were trimmed by 2 bases and 2 bases, with 10 bases remaining between them. The CDR3 is made up of 15 amino acids. The germline CDR1 and CDR2 sequences are MDHEN and SYDVKM. CDR3 sequence (DNA): TGTGCCAGCAGTTTAAAGCCAGGGGCTGGAAACACCATATATTTT. It translates to CASSLKPGAGNTIYF.

The gene calls are TRBV19 and TRBJ1-1, with D perhaps matching TRBD1 (5 bases). Germline-derived CDR1 and CDR2 are LNHDA and SQIVND (reference sequence). CDR3 size: 13 residues. V was trimmed by 7 bases and J by 0 bases, leaving 9 bases between them. This chain's CDR3 is CASKKGLNTEAFF. CDR3 in DNA: TGTGCCAGTAAGAAGGGGTTGAACACTGAAGCTTTCTTT.

There are a few counts of this clone. This chain joins TRBV19 and TRBJ1-5, with D hard to call. CDR1 is LNHDA, CDR2 SQIVND, per germline (reference sequence). V was trimmed by 5 bases and J by 12 bases, leaving 17 bases between them. The CDR3 is 13 residues long. CDR3 coding DNA: TGTGCCAGTAGTCCCCAGACGGTAAATCGCCAGCATTTT. Translating gives CASSPQTVNRQHF.

V usage is TRBV28 and J usage is TRBJ1-2; 8 nucleotides align to TRBD1. Germline V gene sequence: CDR1 MDHEN, CDR2 SYDVKM. This CDR3 contains 14 residues. V gave up 4 bases and J gave up 4 bases; unmatched junction bases: 5. DNA for the CDR3: TGTGCCAGCAGTTCCCAGGACAGGGCCTATGGCTACACCTTC. This codes for CASSSQDRAYGYTF.

The J gene is TRBJ2-2, the V gene TRBV2; 8 bases are shared with TRBD2. CDR1 and CDR2 from the germline V gene are SNHLY and FYNNEI. J gave up 5 bases and V 4 bases, and 9 bases lay outside the gene matches. The CDR3 spans 16 residues. The CDR3 DNA sequence: TGTGCCAGCAGTGTTCGGCTAGCGGGTGGGACCGGGGAGCTGTTTTTT. Its protein product is CASSVRLAGGTGELFF.

The V gene is TRBV2, the J gene TRBJ2-2; D uncertain. This CDR3 comprises 14 residues. V dropped 1 base and J dropped 7 bases, with 10 bases sitting between them. Germline assignment: CDR1 SNHLY and CDR2 FYNNEI. The chain's CDR3 is CASSEDRLSGELFF. The CDR3 DNA follows: TGTGCCAGCAGTGAAGATCGCCTGAGCGGGGAGCTGTTTTTT.

The rearrangement uses TRBV19 and TRBJ1-2; 8 nucleotides line up with TRBD1. V gave up 6 bases and J gave up 5 bases; unmatched junction bases: 5. CDR1 and CDR2 from the germline V gene are LNHDA and SQIVND (reference sequence). The CDR3 is made up of 13 amino acids. CDR3 nucleotides: TGTGCCAGTAGGATACAGGGGGGGTATGGCTACACCTTC. This gives the protein CASRIQGGYGYTF. Variable domain in full (rest from reference TRBV19 and TRBJ1-2): DGGITQSPKYLFRKEGQNVTLSCEQNLNHDAMYWYRQDPGQGLRLIYYSQIVNDFQKGDIAEGYSVSREKKESFPLTVTSAQKNPTAFYLCASRIQGGYGYTFGSGTRLTVV.

The rearrangement joins TRBV5-8 to TRBJ2-7; tentatively, D is TRBD2 (7 bases). Germline V gene sequence: CDR1 SGHTS, CDR2 YDEGEE. The CDR3 covers 15 residues. V was trimmed by 4 bases and J by 4 bases, leaving 18 bases between them. The CDR3 DNA reads as TGTGCCAGCAGCCGGGGGGTGACAGGACCTTACGAGCAGTACTTC. It specifies CASSRGVTGPYEQYF. The full variable domain, with the rest looked up from reference TRBV5-8 and TRBJ2-7, is EAGVTQSPTHLIKTRGQQATLRCSPISGHTSVYWYQQALGLGLQFLLWYDEGEERNRGNFPPRFSGRQFPNYSSELNVNALELEDSALYLCASSRGVTGPYEQYFGPGTRLTVT.